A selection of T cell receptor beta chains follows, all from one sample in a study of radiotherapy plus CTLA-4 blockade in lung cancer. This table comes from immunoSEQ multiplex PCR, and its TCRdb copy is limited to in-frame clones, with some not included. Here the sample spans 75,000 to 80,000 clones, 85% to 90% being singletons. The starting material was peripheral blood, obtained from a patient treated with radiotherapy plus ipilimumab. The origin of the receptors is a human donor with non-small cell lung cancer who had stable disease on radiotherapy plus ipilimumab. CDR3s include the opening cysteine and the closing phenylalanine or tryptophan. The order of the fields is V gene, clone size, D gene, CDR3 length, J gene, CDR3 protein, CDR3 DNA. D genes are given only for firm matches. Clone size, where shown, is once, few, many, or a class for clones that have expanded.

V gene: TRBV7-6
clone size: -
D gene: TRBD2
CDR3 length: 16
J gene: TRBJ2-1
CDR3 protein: CASSFSGTTIINEQFF
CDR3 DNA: TGTGCCAGCAGCTTCTCCGGGACTACAATCATCAATGAGCAGTTCTTC

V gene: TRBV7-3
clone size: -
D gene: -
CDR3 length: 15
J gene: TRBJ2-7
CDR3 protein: CASSKSGGVGYEQYF
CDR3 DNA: TGTGCCAGCAGCAAAAGTGGAGGAGTTGGGTACGAGCAGTACTTC

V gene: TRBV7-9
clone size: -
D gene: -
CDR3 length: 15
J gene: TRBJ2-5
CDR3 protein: CASSPSGGERETQYF
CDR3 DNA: TGTGCCAGCAGCCCCTCTGGGGGAGAGAGAGAGACCCAGTACTTC

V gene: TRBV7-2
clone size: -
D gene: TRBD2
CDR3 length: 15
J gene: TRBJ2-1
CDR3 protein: CASSPSGGAGNEQFF
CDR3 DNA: TGTGCCAGCAGCCCTAGCGGGGGGGCGGGGAATGAGCAGTTCTTC

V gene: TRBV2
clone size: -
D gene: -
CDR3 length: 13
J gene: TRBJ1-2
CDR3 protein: CASLGTMSSGYTF
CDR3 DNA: TGTGCCAGCCTGGGAACTATGTCCTCTGGCTACACCTTC

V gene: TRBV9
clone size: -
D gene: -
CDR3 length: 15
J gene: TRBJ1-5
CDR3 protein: CASSVSGEGFQPQHF
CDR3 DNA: TGTGCCAGCAGCGTCTCAGGGGAAGGTTTCCAGCCCCAGCATTTT

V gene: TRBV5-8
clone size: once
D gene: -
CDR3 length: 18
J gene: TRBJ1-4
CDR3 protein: CASSSLIGSGTRGGKLFF
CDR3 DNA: TGTGCCAGCAGCTCCTTGATTGGGTCCGGGACCCGAGGAGGAAAACTGTTTTTT

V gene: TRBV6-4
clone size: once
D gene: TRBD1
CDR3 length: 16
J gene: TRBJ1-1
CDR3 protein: CASSLTARTGNTEAFF
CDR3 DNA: TGTGCCAGCAGTCTTACAGCGCGGACAGGGAACACTGAAGCTTTCTTT

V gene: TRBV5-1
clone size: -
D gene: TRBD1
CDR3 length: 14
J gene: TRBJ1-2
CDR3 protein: CASSARTGSGGYTF
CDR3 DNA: TGCGCCAGCAGCGCCAGGACAGGGAGCGGTGGCTACACCTTC

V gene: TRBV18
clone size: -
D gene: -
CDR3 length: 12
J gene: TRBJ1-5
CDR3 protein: CASSADLGTQHF
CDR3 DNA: TGTGCCAGCTCGGCGGACCTCGGGACCCAGCATTTT

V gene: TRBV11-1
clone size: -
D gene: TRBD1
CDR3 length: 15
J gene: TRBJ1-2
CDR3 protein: CASSLRGGPGYGYTF
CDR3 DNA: TGTGCCAGCAGCTTAAGAGGGGGCCCAGGCTATGGCTACACCTTC

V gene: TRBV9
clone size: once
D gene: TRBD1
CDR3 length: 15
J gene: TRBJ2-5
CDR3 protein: CASSVDRGQQETQYF
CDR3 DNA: TGTGCCAGCAGCGTAGACAGGGGCCAACAAGAGACCCAGTACTTC

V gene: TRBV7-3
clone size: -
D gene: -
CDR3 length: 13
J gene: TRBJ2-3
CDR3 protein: CASSTTGPDTQYF
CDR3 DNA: TGTGCCAGCAGCACAACAGGGCCCGATACGCAGTATTTT

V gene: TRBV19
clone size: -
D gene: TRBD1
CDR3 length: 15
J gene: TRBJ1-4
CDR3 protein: CASSKDRGNNEKLFF
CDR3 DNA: TGTGCCAGTAGCAAGGACAGGGGAAATAATGAAAAACTGTTTTTT

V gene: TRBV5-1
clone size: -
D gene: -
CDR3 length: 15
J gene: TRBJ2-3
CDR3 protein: CASSFGGRRTDTQYF
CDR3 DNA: TGCGCCAGCAGCTTTGGGGGGCGCCGCACAGATACGCAGTATTTT

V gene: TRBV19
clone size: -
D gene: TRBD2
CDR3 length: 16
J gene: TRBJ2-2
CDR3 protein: CATSGGASGYPGELFF
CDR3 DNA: TGTGCCACCTCCGGGGGGGCTAGCGGGTATCCCGGGGAGCTGTTTTTT

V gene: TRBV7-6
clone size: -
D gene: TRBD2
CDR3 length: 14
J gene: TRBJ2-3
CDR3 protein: CASGLAAGTDTQYF
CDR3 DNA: TGTGCCAGCGGACTAGCGGCAGGCACAGATACGCAGTATTTT

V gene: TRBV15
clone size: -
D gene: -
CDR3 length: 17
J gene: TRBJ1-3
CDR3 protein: CATSRDSNGNSGNTIYF
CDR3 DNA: TGTGCCACCAGCAGAGATTCAAATGGGAACTCTGGAAACACCATATATTTT

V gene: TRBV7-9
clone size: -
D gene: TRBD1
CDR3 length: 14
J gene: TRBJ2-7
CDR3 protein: CASTPDRVVNEQYF
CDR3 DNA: TGTGCCAGCACCCCCGACAGGGTAGTGAACGAGCAGTACTTC

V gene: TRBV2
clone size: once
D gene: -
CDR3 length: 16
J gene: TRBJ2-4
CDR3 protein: CASSVFGGRAKNIQYF
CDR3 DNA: TGTGCCAGCAGTGTGTTTGGGGGTAGGGCCAAAAACATTCAGTACTTC

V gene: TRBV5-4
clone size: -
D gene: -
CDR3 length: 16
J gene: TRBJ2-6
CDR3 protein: CASSLSGAGGANVLTF
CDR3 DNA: TGTGCCAGCAGCTTATCGGGGGCGGGTGGGGCCAACGTCCTGACTTTC

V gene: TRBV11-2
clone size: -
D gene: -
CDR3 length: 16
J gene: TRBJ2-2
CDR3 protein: CASSLARTGRAGELFF
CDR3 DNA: TGTGCCAGCAGCTTAGCCCGTACAGGTCGGGCCGGGGAGCTGTTTTTT

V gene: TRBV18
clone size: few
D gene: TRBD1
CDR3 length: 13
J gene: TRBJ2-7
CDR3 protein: CASSHDRGREQYF
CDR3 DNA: TGTGCCAGCTCACATGACAGGGGGAGGGAGCAGTACTTC

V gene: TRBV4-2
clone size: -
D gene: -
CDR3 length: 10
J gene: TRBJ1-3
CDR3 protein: CAVGGNTIYF
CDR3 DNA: TGTGCCGTCGGGGGAAACACCATATATTTT

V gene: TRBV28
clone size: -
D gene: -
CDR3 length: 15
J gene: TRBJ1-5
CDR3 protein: CASSFLDRTKEPQHF
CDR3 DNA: TGTGCCAGCAGTTTCCTGGACCGGACCAAGGAGCCCCAGCATTTT

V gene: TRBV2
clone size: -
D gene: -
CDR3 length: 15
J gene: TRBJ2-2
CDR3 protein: CASTIRRGNTGELFF
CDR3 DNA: TGTGCCAGCACGATCCGTCGAGGGAACACCGGGGAGCTGTTTTTT

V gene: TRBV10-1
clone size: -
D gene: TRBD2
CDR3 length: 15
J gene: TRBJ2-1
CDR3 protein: CASSDSGGKYNEQFF
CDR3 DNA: TGCGCCAGCAGCGATAGCGGGGGGAAATACAATGAGCAGTTCTTC

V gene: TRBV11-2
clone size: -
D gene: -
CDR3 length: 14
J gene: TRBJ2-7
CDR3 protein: CASGKGFSFYEQYF
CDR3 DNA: TGTGCCAGCGGGAAGGGGTTTAGTTTCTACGAGCAGTACTTC

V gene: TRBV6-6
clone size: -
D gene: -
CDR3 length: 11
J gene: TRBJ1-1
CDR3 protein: CACYLNTEAFF
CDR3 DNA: TGTGCCTGCTACTTGAACACTGAAGCTTTCTTT

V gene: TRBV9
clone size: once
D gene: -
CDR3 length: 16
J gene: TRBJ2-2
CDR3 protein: CASSVAGRTNTGELFF
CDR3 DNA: TGTGCCAGCAGCGTGGCAGGACGGACGAACACCGGGGAGCTGTTTTTT

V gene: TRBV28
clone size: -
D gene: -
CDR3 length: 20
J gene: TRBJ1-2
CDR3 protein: CASSGSGNRAIPNLNYGYTF
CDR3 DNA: TGTGCCAGCAGTGGTTCTGGAAACAGGGCTATTCCGAATTTAAACTATGGCTACACCTTC

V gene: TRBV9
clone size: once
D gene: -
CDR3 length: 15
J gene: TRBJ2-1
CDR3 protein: CASSVWAESRNEQFF
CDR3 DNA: TGTGCCAGCAGCGTGTGGGCGGAAAGCAGGAATGAGCAGTTCTTC

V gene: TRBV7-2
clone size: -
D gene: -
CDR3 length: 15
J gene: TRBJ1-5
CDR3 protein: CASSLANHLGQPQHF
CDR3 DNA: TGTGCCAGCAGCTTAGCTAATCATCTGGGTCAGCCCCAGCATTTT

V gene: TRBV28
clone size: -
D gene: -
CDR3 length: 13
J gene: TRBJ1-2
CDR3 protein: CASTQTGYYGYTF
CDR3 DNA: TGTGCCAGCACCCAGACAGGATACTATGGCTACACCTTC

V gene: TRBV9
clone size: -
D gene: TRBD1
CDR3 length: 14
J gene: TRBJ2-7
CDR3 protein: CASSPGQGTYEQYF
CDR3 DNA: TGTGCCAGCAGCCCTGGACAGGGGACCTACGAGCAGTACTTC

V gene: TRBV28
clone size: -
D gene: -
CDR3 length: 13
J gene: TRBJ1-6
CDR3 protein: CASSLGGVRALHF
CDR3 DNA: TGTGCCAGCAGTCTTGGGGGGGTTCGGGCCCTCCACTTT

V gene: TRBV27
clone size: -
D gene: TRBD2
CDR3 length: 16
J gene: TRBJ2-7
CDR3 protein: CASSLSAGGLSYEQYF
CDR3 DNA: TGTGCCAGCAGTTTATCGGCGGGGGGCCTCTCCTACGAGCAGTACTTC

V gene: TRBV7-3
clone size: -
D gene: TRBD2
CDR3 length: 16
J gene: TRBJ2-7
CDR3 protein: CASSLEAGGPFYEQYF
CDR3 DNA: TGTGCCAGCAGCTTAGAGGCGGGAGGCCCCTTCTACGAGCAGTACTTC

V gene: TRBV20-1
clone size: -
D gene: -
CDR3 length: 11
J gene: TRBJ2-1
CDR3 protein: CSARGPTEQFF
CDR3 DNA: TGCAGTGCTAGGGGCCCTACGGAGCAGTTCTTC

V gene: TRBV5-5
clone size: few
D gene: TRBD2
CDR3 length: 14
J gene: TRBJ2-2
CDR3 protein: CASSQLAADGELFF
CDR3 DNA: TGTGCCAGCAGCCAACTAGCGGCGGACGGGGAGCTGTTTTTT

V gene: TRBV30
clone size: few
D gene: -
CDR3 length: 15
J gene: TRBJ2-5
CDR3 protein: CAWSGIRGQKETQYF
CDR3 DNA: TGTGCCTGGAGTGGTATACGAGGGCAAAAAGAGACCCAGTACTTC

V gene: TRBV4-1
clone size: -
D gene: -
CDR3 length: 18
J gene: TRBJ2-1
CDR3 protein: CASSPPGPPGGGYNEQFF
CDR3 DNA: TGCGCCAGCAGCCCCCCGGGACCGCCCGGTGGAGGCTACAATGAGCAGTTCTTC

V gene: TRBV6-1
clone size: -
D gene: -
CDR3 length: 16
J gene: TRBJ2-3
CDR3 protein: CASSDPPRPSTDTQYF
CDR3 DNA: TGTGCCAGCAGTGACCCGCCCAGGCCGAGCACAGATACGCAGTATTTT

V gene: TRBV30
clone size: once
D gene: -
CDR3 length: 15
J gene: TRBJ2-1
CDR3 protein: CAWSVGGVSYNEQFF
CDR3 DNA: TGTGCCTGGAGTGTGGGGGGAGTGTCCTACAATGAGCAGTTCTTC

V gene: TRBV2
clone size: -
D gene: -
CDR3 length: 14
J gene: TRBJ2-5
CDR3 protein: CASRPPGGGETQYF
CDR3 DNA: TGTGCCAGCAGACCCCCGGGGGGCGGTGAGACCCAGTACTTC

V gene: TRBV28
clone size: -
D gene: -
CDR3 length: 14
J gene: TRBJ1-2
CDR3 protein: CASSSGVPDYGYTF
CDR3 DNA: TGTGCCAGCAGTTCGGGAGTCCCAGACTATGGCTACACCTTC

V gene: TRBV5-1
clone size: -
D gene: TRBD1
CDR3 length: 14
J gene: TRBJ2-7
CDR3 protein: CASSLGQGVDEQYF
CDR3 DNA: TGCGCCAGCAGCTTGGGACAGGGTGTCGACGAGCAGTACTTC

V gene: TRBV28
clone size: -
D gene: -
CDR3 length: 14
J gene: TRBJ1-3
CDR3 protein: CASSLLGSGNTIYF
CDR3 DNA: TGTGCCAGCAGTCTCCTGGGCTCTGGAAACACCATATATTTT

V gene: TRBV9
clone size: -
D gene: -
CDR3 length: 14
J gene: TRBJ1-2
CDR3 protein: CASSVDPVGYGYTF
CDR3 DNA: TGTGCCAGCAGCGTAGACCCCGTGGGCTATGGCTACACCTTC

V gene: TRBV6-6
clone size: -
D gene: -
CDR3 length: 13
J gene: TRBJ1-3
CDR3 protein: CASSRGHSDTIYF
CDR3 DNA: TGTGCCAGCAGCAGGGGACACTCTGACACCATATATTTT